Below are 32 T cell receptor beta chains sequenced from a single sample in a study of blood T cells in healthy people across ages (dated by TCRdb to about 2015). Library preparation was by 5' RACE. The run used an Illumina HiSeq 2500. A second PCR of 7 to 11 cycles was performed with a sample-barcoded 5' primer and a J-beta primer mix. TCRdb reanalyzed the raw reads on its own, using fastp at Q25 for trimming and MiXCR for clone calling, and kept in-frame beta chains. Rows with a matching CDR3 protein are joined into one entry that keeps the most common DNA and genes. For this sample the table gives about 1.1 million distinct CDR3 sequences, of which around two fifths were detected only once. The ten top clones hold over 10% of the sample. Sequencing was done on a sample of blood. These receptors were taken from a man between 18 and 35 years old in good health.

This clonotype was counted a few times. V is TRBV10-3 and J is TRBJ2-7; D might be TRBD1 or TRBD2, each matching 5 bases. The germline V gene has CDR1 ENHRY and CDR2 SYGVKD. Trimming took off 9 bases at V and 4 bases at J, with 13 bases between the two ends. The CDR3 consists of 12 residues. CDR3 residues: CAIRTLGYEQYF. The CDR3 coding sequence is TGTGCCATACGGACACTAGGATACGAGCAGTACTTC.

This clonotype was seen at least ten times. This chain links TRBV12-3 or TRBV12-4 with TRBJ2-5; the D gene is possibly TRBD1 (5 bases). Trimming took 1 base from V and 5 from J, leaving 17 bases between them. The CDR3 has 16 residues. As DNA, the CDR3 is TGTGCCAGCAGTTTAGTTGGGCAGGGCCAATCGGAGACCCAGTACTTC. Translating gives CASSLVGQGQSETQYF.

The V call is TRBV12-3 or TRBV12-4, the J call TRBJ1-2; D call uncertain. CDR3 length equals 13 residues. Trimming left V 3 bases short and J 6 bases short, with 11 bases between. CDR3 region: CASSFIGIHGYTF. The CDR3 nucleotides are TGTGCCAGCAGTTTTATAGGAATACATGGCTACACCTTC.

In DNA, the CDR3 is TGTGCCAGCAGCCAGGGAGTAGTCGTTGGATACAAGCAGTACTTC. Translation gives CASSQGVVVGYKQYF. The chain has TRBV6-6 and TRBJ2-5, with D possibly being TRBD1 or TRBD2 (5 bases each). In germline, CDR1 is MNHNY, CDR2 SVGAGI (reference sequence). V dropped 6 bases and J dropped 11 bases, with 25 bases sitting between them. The length of the CDR3 is 15 residues.

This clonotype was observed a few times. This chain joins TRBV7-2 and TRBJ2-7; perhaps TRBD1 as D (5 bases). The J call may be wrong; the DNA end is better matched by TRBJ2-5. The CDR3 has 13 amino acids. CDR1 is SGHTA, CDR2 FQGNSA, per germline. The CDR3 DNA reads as TGTGCCAGCAGCTTAATGCCAGGGGAGACCCAGTACTTC. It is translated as CASSLMPGETQYF.

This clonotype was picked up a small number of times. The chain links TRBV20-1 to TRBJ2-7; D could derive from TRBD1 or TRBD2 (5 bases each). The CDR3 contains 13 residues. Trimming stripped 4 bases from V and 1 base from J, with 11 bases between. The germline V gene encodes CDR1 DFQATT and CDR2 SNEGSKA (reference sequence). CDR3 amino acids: CSATGAGSYEQYF. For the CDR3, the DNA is TGCAGTGCTACCGGGGCAGGTTCCTACGAGCAGTACTTC.

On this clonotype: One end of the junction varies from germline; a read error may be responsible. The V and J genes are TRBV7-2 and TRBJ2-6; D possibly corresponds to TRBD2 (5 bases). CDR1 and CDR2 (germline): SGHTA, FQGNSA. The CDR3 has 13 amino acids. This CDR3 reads CANSGSGANVLTF. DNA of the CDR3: TGTGCCAACAGCGGCTCTGGGGCCAACGTCCTGACTTTC.

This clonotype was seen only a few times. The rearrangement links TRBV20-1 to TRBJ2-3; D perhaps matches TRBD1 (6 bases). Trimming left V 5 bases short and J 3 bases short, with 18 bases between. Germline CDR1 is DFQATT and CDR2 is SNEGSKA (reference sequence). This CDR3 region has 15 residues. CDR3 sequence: CSAPPGGGLTDTQYF. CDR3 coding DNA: TGCAGTGCTCCCCCCGGTGGGGGCTTAACAGATACGCAGTATTTT.

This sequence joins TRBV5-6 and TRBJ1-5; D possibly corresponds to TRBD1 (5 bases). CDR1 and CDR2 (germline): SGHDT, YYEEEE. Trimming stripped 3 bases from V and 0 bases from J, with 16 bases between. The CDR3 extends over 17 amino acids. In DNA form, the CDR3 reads TGTGCCAGCAGCTCCGGGCCGGGACGGTATAGCAATCAGCCCCAGCATTTT. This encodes CASSSGPGRYSNQPQHF. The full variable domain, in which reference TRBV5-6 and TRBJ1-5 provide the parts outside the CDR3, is DAGVTQSPTHLIKTRGQQVTLRCSPKSGHDTVSWYQQALGQGPQFIFQYYEEEERQRGNFPDRFSGHQFPNYSSELNVNALLLGDSALYLCASSSGPGRYSNQPQHFGDGTRLSIL.

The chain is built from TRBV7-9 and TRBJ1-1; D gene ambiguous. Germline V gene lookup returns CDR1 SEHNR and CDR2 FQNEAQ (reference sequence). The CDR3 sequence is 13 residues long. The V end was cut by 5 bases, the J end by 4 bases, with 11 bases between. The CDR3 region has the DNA TGTGCCAGCAGCCCGGACCTAACCACTGAAGCTTTCTTT. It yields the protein CASSPDLTTEAFF.

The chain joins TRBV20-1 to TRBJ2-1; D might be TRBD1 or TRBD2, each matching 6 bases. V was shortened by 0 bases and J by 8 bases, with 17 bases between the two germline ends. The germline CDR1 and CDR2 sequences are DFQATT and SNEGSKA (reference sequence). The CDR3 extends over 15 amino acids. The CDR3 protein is CSARDQGHREDEQFF. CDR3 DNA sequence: TGCAGTGCTAGAGATCAAGGACACAGGGAGGATGAGCAGTTCTTC.

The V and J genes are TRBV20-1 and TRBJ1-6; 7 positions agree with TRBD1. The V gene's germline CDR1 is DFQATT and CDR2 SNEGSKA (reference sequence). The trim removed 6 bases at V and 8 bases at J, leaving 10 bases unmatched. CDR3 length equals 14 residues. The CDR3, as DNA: TGCAGTGCACCGACAGGGAATGTTGATTCACCCCTCCACTTT. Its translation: CSAPTGNVDSPLHF.

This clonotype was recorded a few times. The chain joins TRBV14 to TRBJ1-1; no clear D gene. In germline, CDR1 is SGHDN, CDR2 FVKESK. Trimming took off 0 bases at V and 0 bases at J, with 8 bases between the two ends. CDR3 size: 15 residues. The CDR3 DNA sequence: TGTGCCAGCAGCCAAGATGTGGGTTTGAACACTGAAGCTTTCTTT. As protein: CASSQDVGLNTEAFF.

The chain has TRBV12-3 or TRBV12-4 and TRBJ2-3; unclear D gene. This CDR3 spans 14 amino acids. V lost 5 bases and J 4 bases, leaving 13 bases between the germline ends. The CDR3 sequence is CASSPALRADTQYF. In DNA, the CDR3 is TGTGCCAGCAGTCCGGCGTTGAGAGCAGATACGCAGTATTTT.

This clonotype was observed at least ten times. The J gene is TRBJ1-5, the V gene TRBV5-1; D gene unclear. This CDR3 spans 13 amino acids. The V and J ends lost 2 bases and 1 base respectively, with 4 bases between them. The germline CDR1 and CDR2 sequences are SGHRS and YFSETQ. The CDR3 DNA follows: TGCGCCAGCAGCTTTACCAGCAATCAGCCCCAGCATTTT. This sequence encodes CASSFTSNQPQHF.

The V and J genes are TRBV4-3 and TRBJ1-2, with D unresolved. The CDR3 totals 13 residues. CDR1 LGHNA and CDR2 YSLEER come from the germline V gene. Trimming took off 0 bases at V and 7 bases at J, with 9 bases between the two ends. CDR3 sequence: CASSQEGVAGYTF. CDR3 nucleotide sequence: TGCGCCAGCAGCCAAGAAGGAGTGGCTGGCTACACCTTC.

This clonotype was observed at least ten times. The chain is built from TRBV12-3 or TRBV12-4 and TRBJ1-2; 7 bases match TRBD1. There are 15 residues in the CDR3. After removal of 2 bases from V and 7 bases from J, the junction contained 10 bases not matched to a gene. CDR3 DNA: TGTGCCAGCAGTTTAACAGGGGTGGTTGGTAGTGGCTACACCTTC. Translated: CASSLTGVVGSGYTF.

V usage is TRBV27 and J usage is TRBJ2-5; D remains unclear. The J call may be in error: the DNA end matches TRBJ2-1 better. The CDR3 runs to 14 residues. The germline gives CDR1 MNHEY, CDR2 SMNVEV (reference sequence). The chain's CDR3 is CARRLKSKQETQFF. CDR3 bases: TGTGCCAGGAGACTGAAGAGTAAACAAGAGACCCAGTTCTTC.

The CDR3 loop is CASSAAGTYNEQFF. The CDR3 DNA sequence: TGTGCCAGCAGCGCGGCGGGGACCTACAATGAGCAGTTCTTC. V is TRBV9 and J is TRBJ2-1; the D gene is possibly TRBD2 (6 bases). The CDR3 length is 14 residues. The V end was cut by 3 bases, the J end by 2 bases, with 9 bases between. Germline CDR1 SGDLS, CDR2 YYNGEE.

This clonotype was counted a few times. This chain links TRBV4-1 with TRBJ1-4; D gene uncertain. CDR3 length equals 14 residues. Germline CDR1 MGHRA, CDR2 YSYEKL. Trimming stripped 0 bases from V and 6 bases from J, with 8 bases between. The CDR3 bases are TGCGCCAGCAGCCAAGAAGGGATTTATGAAAAACTGTTTTTT. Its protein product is CASSQEGIYEKLFF.

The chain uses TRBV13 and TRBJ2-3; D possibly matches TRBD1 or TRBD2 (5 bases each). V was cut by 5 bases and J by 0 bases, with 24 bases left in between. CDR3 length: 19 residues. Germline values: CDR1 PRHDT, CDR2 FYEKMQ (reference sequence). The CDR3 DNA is TGTGCCAGCAGCCCCTGTGCCAGGGAGCCATACTATAGCACAGATACGCAGTATTTT. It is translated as CASSPCAREPYYSTDTQYF.

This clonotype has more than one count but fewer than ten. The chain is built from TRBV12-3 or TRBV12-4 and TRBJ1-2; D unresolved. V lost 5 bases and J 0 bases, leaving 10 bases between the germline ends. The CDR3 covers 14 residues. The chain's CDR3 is CASSPLRTNYGYTF. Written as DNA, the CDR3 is TGTGCCAGCAGTCCTTTACGTACTAACTATGGCTACACCTTC.

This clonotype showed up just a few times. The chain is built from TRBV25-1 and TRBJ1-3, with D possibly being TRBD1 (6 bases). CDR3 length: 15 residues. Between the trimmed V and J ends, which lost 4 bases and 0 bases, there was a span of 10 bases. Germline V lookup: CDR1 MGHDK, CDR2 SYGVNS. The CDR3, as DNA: TGTGCCAGCAGTGGCACAGGGAGCTCTGGAAACACCATATATTTT. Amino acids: CASSGTGSSGNTIYF. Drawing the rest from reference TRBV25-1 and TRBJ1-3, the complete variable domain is EADIYQTPRYLVIGTGKKITLECSQTMGHDKMYWYQQDPGMELHLIHYSYGVNSTEKGDLSSESTVSRIRTEHFPLTLESARPSHTSQYLCASSGTGSSGNTIYFGEGSWLTVV.

The CDR3 region is CASDAGTSGSNEQFF. The CDR3 nucleotides read TGTGCCAGCGACGCCGGGACTAGCGGCTCAAATGAGCAGTTCTTC. The chain employs TRBV6-2 or TRBV6-3 and TRBJ2-1; 11 positions agree with TRBD2. CDR3 length: 15 residues. The germline gives CDR1 MNHEY, CDR2 SVGEGT. The J segment lost 7 bases and the V segment lost 8 bases, leaving 10 bases of the junction unmatched.

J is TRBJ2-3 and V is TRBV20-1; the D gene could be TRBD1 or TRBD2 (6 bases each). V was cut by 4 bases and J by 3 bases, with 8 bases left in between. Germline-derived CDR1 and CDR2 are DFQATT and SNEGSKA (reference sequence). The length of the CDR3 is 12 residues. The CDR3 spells CSAKGGTDTQYF. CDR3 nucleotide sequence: TGCAGTGCTAAAGGGGGGACAGATACGCAGTATTTT.

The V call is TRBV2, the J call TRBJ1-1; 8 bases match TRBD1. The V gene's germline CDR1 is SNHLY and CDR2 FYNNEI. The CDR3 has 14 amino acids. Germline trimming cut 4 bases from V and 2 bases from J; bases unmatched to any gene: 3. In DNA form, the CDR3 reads TGTGCCAGCAGTGGCGGGACAGGTAACACTGAAGCTTTCTTT. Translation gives CASSGGTGNTEAFF.

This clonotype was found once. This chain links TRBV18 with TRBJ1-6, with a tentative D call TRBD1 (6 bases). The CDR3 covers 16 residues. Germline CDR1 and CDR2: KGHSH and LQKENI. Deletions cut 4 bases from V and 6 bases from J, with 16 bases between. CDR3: CASSRSTGSANSPLHF. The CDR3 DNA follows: TGTGCCAGCTCACGTTCGACAGGAAGCGCTAATTCACCCCTCCACTTT.

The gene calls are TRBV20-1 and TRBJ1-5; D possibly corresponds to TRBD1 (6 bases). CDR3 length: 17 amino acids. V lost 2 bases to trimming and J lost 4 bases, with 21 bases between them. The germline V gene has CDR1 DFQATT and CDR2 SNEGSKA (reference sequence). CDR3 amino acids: CSARRVRGPLWNQPQHF. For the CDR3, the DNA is TGCAGTGCTAGAAGAGTCAGGGGCCCCCTCTGGAATCAGCCCCAGCATTTT.

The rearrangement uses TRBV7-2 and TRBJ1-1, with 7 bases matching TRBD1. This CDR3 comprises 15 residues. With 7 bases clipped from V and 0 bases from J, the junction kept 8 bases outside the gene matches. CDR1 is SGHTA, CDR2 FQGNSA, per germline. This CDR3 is CASKSEGALNTEAFF. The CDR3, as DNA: TGTGCCAGCAAATCTGAGGGGGCCCTGAACACTGAAGCTTTCTTT.

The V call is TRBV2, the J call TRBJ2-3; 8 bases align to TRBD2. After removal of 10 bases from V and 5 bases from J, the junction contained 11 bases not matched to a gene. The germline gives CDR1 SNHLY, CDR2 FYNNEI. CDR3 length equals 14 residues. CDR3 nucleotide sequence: TGTGCCACCCGGTGGCGGGGGGTCCTAGATACGCAGTATTTT. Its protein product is CATRWRGVLDTQYF.

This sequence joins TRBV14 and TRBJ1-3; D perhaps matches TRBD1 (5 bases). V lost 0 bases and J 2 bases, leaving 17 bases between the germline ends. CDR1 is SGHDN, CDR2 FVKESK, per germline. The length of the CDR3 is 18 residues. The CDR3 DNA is TGTGCCAGCAGCCAAGATTTAATCTTGAGGGGACCTGGAAACACCATATATTTT. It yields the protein CASSQDLILRGPGNTIYF.

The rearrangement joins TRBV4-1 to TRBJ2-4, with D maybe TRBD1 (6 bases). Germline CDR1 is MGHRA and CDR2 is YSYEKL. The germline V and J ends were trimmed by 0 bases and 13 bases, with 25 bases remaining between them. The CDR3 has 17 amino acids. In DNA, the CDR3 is TGCGCCAGCAGCCAAGATACCAGGGGCATCCTCTACAATGAGCAGTACTTC. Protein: CASSQDTRGILYNEQYF.